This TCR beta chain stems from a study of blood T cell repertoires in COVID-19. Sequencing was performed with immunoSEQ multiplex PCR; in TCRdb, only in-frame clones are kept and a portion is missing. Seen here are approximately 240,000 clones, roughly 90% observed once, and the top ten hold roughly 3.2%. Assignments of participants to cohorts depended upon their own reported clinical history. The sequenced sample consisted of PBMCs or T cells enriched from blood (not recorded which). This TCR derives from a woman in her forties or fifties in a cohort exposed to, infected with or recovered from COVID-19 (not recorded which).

The DNA of the CDR3 is TGTGCCAGTATGGACAGACATGGGGGCTACACCTTC. This translates into CASMDRHGGYTF. The gene calls are TRBV19 and TRBJ1-2; a possible D gene is TRBD1 (6 bases). This CDR3 comprises 12 residues. The V gene's germline CDR1 is LNHDA and CDR2 SQIVND (reference sequence). V was trimmed by 7 bases and J by 8 bases, leaving 14 bases between them. Full variable domain (outside the CDR3, taken from reference TRBV19 and TRBJ1-2): DGGITQSPKYLFRKEGQNVTLSCEQNLNHDAMYWYRQDPGQGLRLIYYSQIVNDFQKGDIAEGYSVSREKKESFPLTVTSAQKNPTAFYLCASMDRHGGYTFGSGTRLTVV.